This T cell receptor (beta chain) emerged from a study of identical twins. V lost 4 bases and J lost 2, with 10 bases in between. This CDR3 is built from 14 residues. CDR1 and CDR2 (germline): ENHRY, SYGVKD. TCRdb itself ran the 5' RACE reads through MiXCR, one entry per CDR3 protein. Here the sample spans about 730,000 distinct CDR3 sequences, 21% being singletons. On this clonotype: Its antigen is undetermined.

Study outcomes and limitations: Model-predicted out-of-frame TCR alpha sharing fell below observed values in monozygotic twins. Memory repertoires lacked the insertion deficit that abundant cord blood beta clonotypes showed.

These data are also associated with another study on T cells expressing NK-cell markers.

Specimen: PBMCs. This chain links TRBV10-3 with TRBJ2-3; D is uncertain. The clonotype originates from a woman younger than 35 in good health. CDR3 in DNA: TGTGCCATCAGTGGAGGATGGAACACAGATACGCAGTATTTT. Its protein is CAISGGWNTDTQYF.